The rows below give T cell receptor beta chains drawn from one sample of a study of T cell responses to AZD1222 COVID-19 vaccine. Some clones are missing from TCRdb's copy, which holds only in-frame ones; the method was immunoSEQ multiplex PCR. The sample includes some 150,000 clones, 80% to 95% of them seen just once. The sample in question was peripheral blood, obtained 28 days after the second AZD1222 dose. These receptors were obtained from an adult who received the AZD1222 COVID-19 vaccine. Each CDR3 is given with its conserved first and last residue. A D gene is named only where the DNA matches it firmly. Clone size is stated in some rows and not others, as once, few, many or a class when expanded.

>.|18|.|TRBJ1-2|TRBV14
TGTGCCAGCAGCCTAGGCCGAAGCTCTCGTGGTGACCGCTATGGCTACACCTTC
CASSLGRSSRGDRYGYTF
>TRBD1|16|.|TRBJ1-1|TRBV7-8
TGTGCCAGCAGCTCCCCGGGACAGGCGATGAACACTGAAGCTTTCTTT
CASSSPGQAMNTEAFF
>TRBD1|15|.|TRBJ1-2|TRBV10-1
TGCGCCAGCAGTGGGAGGACAGGGAAGGGCTATGGCTACACCTTC
CASSGRTGKGYGYTF
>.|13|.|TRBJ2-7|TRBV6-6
TGTGCCAGCAGTTACAGGAGCTCCTACGAGCAGTACTTC
CASSYRSSYEQYF
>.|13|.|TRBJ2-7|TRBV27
TGTGCCAGCAGTTTCGCAGGTAGCTACGAGCAGTACTTC
CASSFAGSYEQYF
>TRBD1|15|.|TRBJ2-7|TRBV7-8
TGTGCCAGCAGCTTAGGGGGGACAGGATCCTACGAGCAGTACTTC
CASSLGGTGSYEQYF
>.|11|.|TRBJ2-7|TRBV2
TGTGCCAGCAGCCCTTGGGACGAGCAGTACTTC
CASSPWDEQYF
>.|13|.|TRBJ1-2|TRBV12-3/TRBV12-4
TGTGCCAGCAGTCCTAGCGATTACTATGGCTACACCTTC
CASSPSDYYGYTF
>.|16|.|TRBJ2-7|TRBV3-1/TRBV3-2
TGTGCCAGCAGCCAAGCGACTAGGGGCCTCGCCTACGAGCAGTACTTC
CASSQATRGLAYEQYF
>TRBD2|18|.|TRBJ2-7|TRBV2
TGTGCCAGCCTGGGGACTAGCGGGAGCGGGTCCTCCCCCTACGAGCAGTACTTC
CASLGTSGSGSSPYEQYF
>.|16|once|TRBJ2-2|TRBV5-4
TGTGCCAGCAGCTCGGGGGGACAGTTGAACACCGGGGAGCTGTTTTTT
CASSSGGQLNTGELFF
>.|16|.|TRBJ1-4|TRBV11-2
TGTGCCAGCAGCTCCCTCAGCCCCGGGATTAATGAAAAACTGTTTTTT
CASSSLSPGINEKLFF
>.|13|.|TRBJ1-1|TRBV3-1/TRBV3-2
TGTGCCAGCAGCCATGAAGTGGGCACTGAAGCTTTCTTT
CASSHEVGTEAFF
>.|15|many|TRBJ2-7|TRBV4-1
TGCGCCAGCAGCCAAGTAGGTGGGCTCGGGTACGAGCAGTACTTC
CASSQVGGLGYEQYF
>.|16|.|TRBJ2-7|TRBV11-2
TGTGCCAGCAGACGACAAGTTTGGGGGAGCTCCTACGAGCAGTACTTC
CASRRQVWGSSYEQYF
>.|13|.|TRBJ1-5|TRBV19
TGTGCCAGTAGGGGGCAGTTCAATCAGCCCCAGCATTTT
CASRGQFNQPQHF
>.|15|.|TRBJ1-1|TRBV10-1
TGCGCCAGCAGCACCCACAGGGAAGAGTCCACTGAAGCTTTCTTT
CASSTHREESTEAFF
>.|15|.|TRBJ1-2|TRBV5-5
TGTGCCAGCAGCTTGGAGGTGGGGAAGGACTATGGCTACACCTTC
CASSLEVGKDYGYTF
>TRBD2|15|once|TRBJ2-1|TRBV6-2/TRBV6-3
TGTGCCAGCAGTTACTCGGGGACTAGTTACAATGAGCAGTTCTTC
CASSYSGTSYNEQFF
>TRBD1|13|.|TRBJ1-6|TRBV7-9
TGTGCCAGCAGCTACCAGGGGGCTTCACCCCTCCACTTT
CASSYQGASPLHF
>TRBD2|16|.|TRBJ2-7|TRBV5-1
TGCGCCAGCAGCTTCAAGCTAGCGGGAGGGGGCTACGAGCAGTACTTC
CASSFKLAGGGYEQYF
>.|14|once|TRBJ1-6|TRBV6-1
TGTGCCAGCAGTGAAGCGGGCCGGGATTCACCCCTCCACTTT
CASSEAGRDSPLHF
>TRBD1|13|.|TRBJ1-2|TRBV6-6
TGTGCCAGCAGTTCGGGGACAGGGGGGGGCTACACCTTC
CASSSGTGGGYTF
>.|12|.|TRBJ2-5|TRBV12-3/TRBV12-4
TGTGCCAGCAGTTACTCCCCAGAGACCCAGTACTTC
CASSYSPETQYF
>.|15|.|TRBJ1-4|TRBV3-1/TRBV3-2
TGTGCCAGCAGCCAAGATCTGGGGCTTAATGAAAAACTGTTTTTT
CASSQDLGLNEKLFF
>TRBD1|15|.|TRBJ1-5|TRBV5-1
TGCGCCAGCAGCGTAGAGGGACAGATAAATCAGCCCCAGCATTTT
CASSVEGQINQPQHF
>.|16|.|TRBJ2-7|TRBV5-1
TGCGCCAGCAGCTCGCCCGAGGGCGGCTGGTCCTACGAGCAGTACTTC
CASSSPEGGWSYEQYF
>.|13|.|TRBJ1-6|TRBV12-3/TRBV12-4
TGTGCCAGCAGTTTGGTAGGGCGTTCACCCCTCCACTTT
CASSLVGRSPLHF
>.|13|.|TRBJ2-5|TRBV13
TGTGCCAGCACGGTTGGGGCCCAAGAGACCCAGTACTTC
CASTVGAQETQYF
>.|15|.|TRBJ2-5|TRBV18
TGTGCCAGCTCACCACCGGGACCCGAGTCGGAGACCCAGTACTTC
CASSPPGPESETQYF
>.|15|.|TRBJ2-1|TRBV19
TGTGCCAGTAGGGGAAGTCAGATTACCTACAATGAGCAGTTCTTC
CASRGSQITYNEQFF
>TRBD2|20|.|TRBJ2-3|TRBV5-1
TGCGCCAGCAGCCTTGGACTAGCGGGAGCCTACACTTCTAGCACAGATACGCAGTATTTT
CASSLGLAGAYTSSTDTQYF
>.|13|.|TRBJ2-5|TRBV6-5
TGTGCCAGCAGACGAGCGAGTGAAGAGACCCAGTACTTC
CASRRASEETQYF
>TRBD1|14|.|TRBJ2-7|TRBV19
TGTGCCAGTTCAGGACAGGGGCCTTCCTACGAGCAGTACTTC
CASSGQGPSYEQYF
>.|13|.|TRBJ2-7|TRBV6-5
TGTGCCAGCAGTTACGGGGCAGCGTACGAGCAGTACTTC
CASSYGAAYEQYF
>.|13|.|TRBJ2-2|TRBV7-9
TGTGCCAGCAGCTTACTTGAGTACGGGGAGCTGTTTTTT
CASSLLEYGELFF
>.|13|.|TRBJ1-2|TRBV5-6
TGTGCCAGCAGCCCCGGATCCGCCTATGGCTACACCTTC
CASSPGSAYGYTF
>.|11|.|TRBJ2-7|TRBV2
TGTGCCAGCTCGTCATTGTACGAGCAGTACTTC
CASSSLYEQYF
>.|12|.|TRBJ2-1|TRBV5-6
TGTGCCAGCAGCCTAGTTGGGGGTGAGCAGTTCTTC
CASSLVGGEQFF
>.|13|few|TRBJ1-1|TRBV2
TGTGCCAGCAGTGAGCGCCGAGAAAGTGAAGCTTTCTTT
CASSERRESEAFF
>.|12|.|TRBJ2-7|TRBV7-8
TGTGCCAGCAGCTCTGGACATAACGAGCAGTACTTC
CASSSGHNEQYF
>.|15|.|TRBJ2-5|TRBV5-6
TGTGCCAGCAGCTTGCCTAATGGAGGAGGAGAGACCCAGTACTTC
CASSLPNGGGETQYF
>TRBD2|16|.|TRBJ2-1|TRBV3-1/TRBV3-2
TGTGCCAGCAGACAGGTCTCTAGCGGGGGATACAATGAGCAGTTCTTC
CASRQVSSGGYNEQFF
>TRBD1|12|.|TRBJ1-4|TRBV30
TGTGCCGGCTACAGGGGGCACGAAAAACTGTTTTTT
CAGYRGHEKLFF
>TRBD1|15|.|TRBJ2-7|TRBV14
TGTGCCAGCAGTCTTGTGACAGGGTCCCGTTACGAGCAGTACTTC
CASSLVTGSRYEQYF
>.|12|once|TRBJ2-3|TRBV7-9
TGTGCCAGCAGCTTAGGCACAGATACGCAGTATTTT
CASSLGTDTQYF
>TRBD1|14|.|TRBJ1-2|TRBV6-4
TGTGCCAGCAGTGACCAGGGGGACAGCGGTGGCTACACCTTC
CASSDQGDSGGYTF
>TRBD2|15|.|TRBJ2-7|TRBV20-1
TGCAGTGCTAGTTTCCTAGCGGGAGCTGGCTACGAGCAGTACTTC
CSASFLAGAGYEQYF
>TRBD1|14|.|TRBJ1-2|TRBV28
TGTGCCAGCAGTTTTCGGACAGGATTTCTTGGCTACACCTTC
CASSFRTGFLGYTF
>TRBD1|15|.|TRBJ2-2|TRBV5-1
TGCGCCAGCAGCTTGGCGGGACAGGGAAACGGGGAGCTGTTTTTT
CASSLAGQGNGELFF
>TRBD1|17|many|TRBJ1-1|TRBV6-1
TGTGCCAGCAGTGAAGGGTCAGGGGGCGCAATGAACACTGAAGCTTTCTTT
CASSEGSGGAMNTEAFF
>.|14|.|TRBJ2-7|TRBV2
TGTGCCAGCAGTGCCACCATGGGGGACGGGGAGCAGTACTTC
CASSATMGDGEQYF
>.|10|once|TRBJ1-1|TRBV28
TGTGCCAGCAGGGGGACTGAAGCTTTCTTT
CASRGTEAFF